Shown below are 23 T cell receptor beta chains from a single sample sequenced in a study of regulatory T cells in long-lasting Graves disease. Both iRepertoire HTBI primers and Arm-PCR of CDR3 regions were used to build the TCR beta libraries. In TCRdb, the multiplex PCR reads were re-called with MiXCR into one record per CDR3 protein. The data show some 370,000 distinct CDR3 sequences, roughly 20% seen once. The time point: persistent/refractory GD, antithyroid drugs over 5 years with positive TRAb. PBMCs provided the RNA from which the TCR library was made. The sample was peripheral blood mononuclear cells (PBMCs), taken when the disease was refractory, from a patient treated with antithyroid drugs. The receptors here all came from a female donor with Graves disease.

Note on this clonotype: The CDR3 ends on some other residue instead of the conserved phenylalanine or tryptophan, so this is likely a read error. This chain connects TRBV5-1 to TRBJ2-7, with 11 bases lining up with TRBD1. Germline lookup yields CDR1 SGHRS and CDR2 YFSETQ. V was pared by 4 bases and J by 3 bases, with 9 bases of the junction left unmatched. The CDR3 loop spans 16 amino acids. This chain's CDR3 is CASSEGTGGSDYEQYY. CDR3 DNA: TGCGCCAGCAGCGAAGGGACAGGGGGTTCCGACTACGAGCAGTACTAC.

On this clonotype itself: Mismatch with germline at one junction end may stem from a read error. CDR3 amino acids: CAWSLRGLGTEALF. CDR3 DNA sequence: TGTGCCTGGAGTCTCAGGGGCCTGGGGACTGAAGCTCTCTTT. The chain uses TRBV30 and TRBJ1-1, with a possible D match to TRBD1 (6 bases). The CDR3 is 14 residues long. Germline V gene data show CDR1 as GTSNPN and CDR2 as SVGIG (reference sequence).

This clonotype was counted between two and nine times. This chain uses TRBV19 with TRBJ1-2; 10 bases are shared with TRBD1. This CDR3 contains 15 residues. The ends lost 5 bases at V and 7 bases at J; junction bases unmatched: 10. Germline V gives CDR1 LNHDA, CDR2 SQIVND (reference sequence). This chain's CDR3 is CASSPPGQGPVGYTF. CDR3 nucleotides: TGTGCCAGTAGTCCCCCGGGACAGGGGCCGGTTGGCTACACCTTC.

This clonotype was counted ten times or more. This chain joins TRBV7-2 and TRBJ2-7; D is undetermined. The CDR3 consists of 11 residues. Germline CDR1 reads SGHTA; CDR2 reads FQGNSA. Trimming shortened V by 5 bases and J by 2 bases, and 4 bases separated the two germline ends. CDR3 protein: CASSDAYEQYF. Here the CDR3 DNA reads TGTGCCAGCAGCGATGCCTACGAGCAGTACTTC.

A few counts support this clonotype. The chain combines TRBV6-1 with TRBJ1-1; possibly TRBD1 for D (5 bases). V shed 6 bases and J shed 3 bases, with 14 bases lying between them. The CDR3 has 14 residues. Germline lookup yields CDR1 MNHNS and CDR2 SASEGT. The CDR3 is CASRTVGGDTEAFF. CDR3 DNA sequence: TGTGCCAGCAGAACCGTCGGAGGGGACACTGAAGCTTTCTTT.

This clonotype was observed a handful of times. This chain links TRBV10-3 with TRBJ1-2; no clear D. Looked up from germline, CDR1 is ENHRY and CDR2 is SYGVKD. Trimming stripped 0 bases from V and 4 bases from J, with 3 bases between. The length of the CDR3 is 12 residues. CDR3 sequence: CAISESGYGYTF. CDR3 nucleotides: TGTGCCATCAGTGAGTCCGGCTATGGCTACACCTTC.

The V gene is TRBV7-9, the J gene TRBJ2-7; 10 nucleotides align to TRBD2. This CDR3 has 20 residues. Germline V gene sequence: CDR1 SEHNR, CDR2 FQNEAQ (reference sequence). The J segment lost 2 bases and the V segment lost 5 bases, leaving 21 bases of the junction unmatched. The CDR3 DNA is TGTGCCAGCAGCCCCTCCTTAACAGGGGTGACTAGCGGGCCTGCCTACGAGCAGTACTTC. The encoded protein is CASSPSLTGVTSGPAYEQYF.

In this sample, this clonotype turned up many times. The chain links TRBV5-5 to TRBJ1-2; D remains unclear. This CDR3 has 14 amino acids. Germline CDR1 SGHKS, CDR2 YYEKEE (reference sequence). The V end was cut by 2 bases, the J end by 0 bases, with 8 bases between. CDR3 region: CASSFGASNYGYTF. In DNA, the CDR3 is TGTGCCAGCAGCTTCGGCGCATCTAACTATGGCTACACCTTC.

The table lists this clonotype with a few counts. The rearrangement joins TRBV19 to TRBJ1-5, with D perhaps matching TRBD1 (5 bases). Per the germline V gene, CDR1 is LNHDA and CDR2 is SQIVND (reference sequence). The CDR3 is 15 amino acids. Trimming took 9 bases from V and 0 from J, leaving 15 bases between them. The CDR3 region has the DNA TGTGCCAGCCTCGAGGGGAGATATAGCAATCAGCCCCAGCATTTT. Protein sequence: CASLEGRYSNQPQHF.

Ten or more counts support this clonotype. The chain uses TRBV12-3 or TRBV12-4 and TRBJ2-7, with TRBD1 matching 7 bases. This CDR3 region has 15 residues. J gave up 0 bases and V 9 bases, and 11 bases lay outside the gene matches. CDR3 DNA: TGTGCCAGTGCATGGGGACAGACCCCCTCCTACGAGCAGTACTTC. It specifies CASAWGQTPSYEQYF.

The chain is built from TRBV10-3 and TRBJ2-7, with 8 bases fitting TRBD2. The CDR3 covers 14 residues. CDR1 ENHRY and CDR2 SYGVKD come from the germline V gene. With 6 bases clipped from V and 6 bases from J, the junction kept 10 bases outside the gene matches. CDR3 amino acids: CAISDGRGGSEQYF. DNA of the CDR3: TGTGCCATCAGCGACGGACGGGGGGGTTCCGAGCAGTACTTC.

This clonotype has a handful of counts. The gene calls are TRBV30 and TRBJ2-4; D unclear. The CDR3 has 14 residues. Germline V gives CDR1 GTSNPN, CDR2 SVGIG (reference sequence). The V gene lost 2 bases and the J gene lost 0 bases, with 8 bases spanning the gap. The CDR3 DNA reads TGTGCCTGGAGTAAGCAGATAGCCAAAAACATTCAGTACTTC. Encoded protein: CAWSKQIAKNIQYF.

The chain carries TRBV6-2 or TRBV6-3 and TRBJ2-7, with D possibly being TRBD1 (7 bases). V lost 5 bases, J lost 6 bases, and 20 bases lay in between. This CDR3 region has 15 residues. CDR1 and CDR2 from the germline V gene are MNHEY and SVGEGT. For the CDR3, the DNA is TGTGCCAGCAGTGAAAATCCTGGAGGGGGCGGCGAGCAGTACTTC. It translates to CASSENPGGGGEQYF.

This sequence joins TRBV5-4 and TRBJ2-7; 11 bases agree with TRBD2. After removal of 5 bases from V and 4 bases from J, the junction contained 8 bases not matched to a gene. Germline V gene data show CDR1 as SGHNT and CDR2 as YYREEE (reference sequence). CDR3 length: 15 amino acids. The CDR3, as DNA: TGTGCCAGCAGAGGCCAGGGACTAGCGGATTACGAGCAGTACTTC. Translated, it gives CASRGQGLADYEQYF.

This chain uses TRBV12-3 or TRBV12-4 with TRBJ2-5, with D possibly called TRBD1 or TRBD2 (5 bases each). Trimming cost V 4 bases and J 4 bases, with 19 bases left between them. The CDR3 consists of 16 residues. CDR3 coding DNA: TGTGCCAGCAGTTCAGAGTCGGGTAGGGGACGAGAGACCCAGTACTTC. It is translated as CASSSESGRGRETQYF.

This chain joins TRBV6-1 and TRBJ2-2; TRBD1 might be the D (5 bases). The CDR3 is made up of 15 amino acids. The V end was cut by 5 bases, the J end by 6 bases, with 16 bases between. Germline CDR1 and CDR2: MNHNS and SASEGT. This CDR3 reads CASSQDATRAGELFF. The CDR3 DNA reads as TGTGCCAGCAGTCAAGATGCGACCAGGGCCGGGGAGCTGTTTTTT.

The J gene is TRBJ2-5, the V gene TRBV7-2; perhaps TRBD1 as D (6 bases). The CDR3 runs to 14 residues. Between the trimmed V and J ends, which lost 2 bases and 3 bases, there was a span of 10 bases. Germline CDR1 reads SGHTA; CDR2 reads FQGNSA. The CDR3 sequence is CASSLRQGKETQYF. Here the CDR3 DNA reads TGTGCCAGCAGCTTAAGGCAGGGGAAAGAGACCCAGTACTTC.

This chain links TRBV7-2 with TRBJ1-2; 9 positions match TRBD1. Germline V gene lookup returns CDR1 SGHTA and CDR2 FQGNSA. This CDR3 contains 14 residues. J gave up 7 bases and V 4 bases, and 7 bases lay outside the gene matches. CDR3 in DNA: TGTGCCAGCAGCTCCGGACAGGGGCTAGGTGGCTACACCTTC. It is translated as CASSSGQGLGGYTF.

The chain recombines TRBV4-3 with TRBJ1-4; the D gene is possibly TRBD1 (6 bases). V lost 4 bases and J lost 5, with 14 bases in between. Per the germline V gene, CDR1 is LGHNA and CDR2 is YSLEER. This CDR3 is built from 15 residues. The CDR3 DNA reads as TGCGCCAGCAGCCCTGAGGGGGGAACGAATGAAAAACTGTTTTTT. Amino acids: CASSPEGGTNEKLFF.

This clonotype was counted at least ten times. This chain links TRBV9 with TRBJ1-1; D gene ambiguous. V lost 4 bases and J lost 1, with 11 bases in between. CDR1 is SGDLS and CDR2 is YYNGEE in the germline V gene. The CDR3 has 14 amino acids. This CDR3 is CASSPETRNTEAFF. The CDR3 coding sequence is TGTGCCAGCAGCCCCGAAACGAGGAACACTGAAGCTTTCTTT.

Many counts were recorded for this clonotype. This chain uses TRBV28 with TRBJ2-7; D gene unclear. CDR1 is MDHEN, CDR2 SYDVKM, per germline. V was cut by 4 bases and J by 4 bases, with 17 bases left in between. This CDR3 has 15 residues. Here the CDR3 DNA reads TGTGCCAGCAGTTACGAGCGCGGCAGGTGGTACGAGCAGTACTTC. Translation gives CASSYERGRWYEQYF.

CDR3 residues: CASRSGQGSYNEQFF. The CDR3 DNA is TGTGCCAGCAGATCGGGACAGGGGTCCTACAATGAGCAGTTCTTC. J is TRBJ2-1 and V is TRBV2; 10 nucleotides match TRBD1. Germline values: CDR1 SNHLY, CDR2 FYNNEI. Trimming removed 6 bases from V and 1 base from J; junction bases left unmatched: 3. This CDR3 has 15 amino acids.

V is TRBV3-1 and J is TRBJ1-1; TRBD1 is a possible D gene (6 bases). Trimming took 1 base from V and 5 from J, leaving 8 bases between them. CDR3 length: 13 amino acids. Germline CDR1 LGHDT, CDR2 YNNKEL (reference sequence). The CDR3 DNA reads TGTGCCAGCAGCCAAGTGGGGGCAACTGAAGCTTTCTTT. Translating it yields CASSQVGATEAFF.